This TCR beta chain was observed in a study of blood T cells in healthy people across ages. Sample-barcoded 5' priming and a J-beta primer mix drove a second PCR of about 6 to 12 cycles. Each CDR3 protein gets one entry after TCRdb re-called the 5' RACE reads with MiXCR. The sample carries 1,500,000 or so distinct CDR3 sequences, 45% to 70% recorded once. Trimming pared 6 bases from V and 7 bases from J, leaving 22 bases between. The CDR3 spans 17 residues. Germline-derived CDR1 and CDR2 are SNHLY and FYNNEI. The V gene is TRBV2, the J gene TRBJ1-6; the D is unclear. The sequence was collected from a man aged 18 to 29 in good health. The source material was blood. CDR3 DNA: TGTGCCAGCAGAGATACCACGTCCCCCTTTTCGAATTCACCCCTCCACTTT. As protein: CASRDTTSPFSNSPLHF.